This is a list of T cell receptor beta chains from one sample in a study of blood T cell repertoires in COVID-19. Sequencing used immunoSEQ multiplex PCR; TCRdb keeps in-frame clones, though not all of them. The sample records 35,000 to 45,000 clones, more than 70% being singletons. The sequenced material came from peripheral blood. These receptors came from a man aged 60 to 69 with acute or convalescent COVID-19. CDR3s include the opening cysteine and the closing phenylalanine or tryptophan. A D gene is named only where the DNA matches it firmly. Expanded clones are given a class, and other clones once, few, many or no size at all.

V gene	clone size	D gene	J gene	CDR3 protein	CDR3 DNA
TRBV2	once	.	TRBJ2-5	CASRRSNGETQYF	TGTGCCAGCAGAAGGAGCAACGGGGAGACCCAGTACTTC
TRBV20-1	once	TRBD2	TRBJ2-5	CSASPWTSGGSETQYF	TGCAGTGCTAGTCCGTGGACTAGCGGGGGCTCGGAGACCCAGTACTTC
TRBV6-6	.	.	TRBJ1-2	CASLKTGGYGYTF	TGTGCCAGCCTAAAGACGGGTGGCTATGGCTACACCTTC
TRBV9	.	TRBD2	TRBJ2-5	CASSVEGGKETQYF	TGTGCCAGCAGCGTAGAGGGAGGGAAGGAGACCCAGTACTTC
TRBV19	.	TRBD1	TRBJ2-7	CASRARDRGGYEQYF	TGTGCCAGTAGGGCCCGGGACAGGGGTGGCTACGAGCAGTACTTC
TRBV2	.	TRBD2	TRBJ2-7	CASQGGLAGYSSYEQYF	TGTGCCAGCCAGGGGGGACTAGCGGGGTATTCCTCCTACGAGCAGTACTTC
TRBV6-5	.	TRBD1	TRBJ2-7	CASRFNRDRHYEQYF	TGTGCCAGCAGATTCAACCGGGACAGGCACTACGAGCAGTACTTC
TRBV20-1	.	TRBD1	TRBJ1-1	CSAMGQGVDFF	TGCAGTGCTATGGGACAGGGGGTAGATTTCTTT
TRBV2	.	.	TRBJ2-2	CASSGQVAGTGELFF	TGTGCCAGCAGTGGACAGGTCGCTGGCACCGGGGAGCTGTTTTTT
TRBV6-5	.	TRBD1	TRBJ2-2	CASSRQGEAGELFF	TGTGCCAGCAGTCGACAGGGGGAGGCCGGGGAGCTGTTTTTT
TRBV5-1	.	TRBD1	TRBJ1-3	CASSFRGDRERNTIYF	TGCGCCAGCAGCTTTCGAGGGGACAGGGAGAGAAACACCATATATTTT
TRBV7-9	.	TRBD1	TRBJ1-1	CASSRGTGLPTEAFF	TGTGCCAGCAGCCGCGGGACAGGGCTTCCCACTGAAGCTTTCTTT
TRBV6-5	.	TRBD2	TRBJ2-2	CASPAGGPNTGELFF	TGTGCCAGCCCCGCGGGAGGGCCGAACACCGGGGAGCTGTTTTTT
TRBV4-3	.	TRBD2	TRBJ2-1	CASSRGSSGGINNEQFF	TGCGCCAGCAGCCGAGGGTCCAGCGGGGGGATTAACAATGAGCAGTTCTTC
TRBV3-1/TRBV3-2	.	.	TRBJ2-6	CASKQDYTGANVLTF	TGTGCCAGCAAGCAGGATTACACTGGGGCCAACGTCCTGACTTTC
TRBV6-5	once	.	TRBJ1-3	CASSPQQVFGNTIYF	TGTGCCAGCAGTCCACAGCAAGTCTTTGGAAACACCATATATTTT
TRBV10-1	.	.	TRBJ2-3	CASSRGGGTDTQYF	TGCGCCAGCAGTCGAGGGGGTGGCACAGATACGCAGTATTTT
TRBV1	.	.	TRBJ2-5	CTSLPSGRVVEETQYF	TGCACCTCGTTACCGAGCGGGAGGGTTGTAGAAGAGACCCAGTACTTC
TRBV5-1	.	.	TRBJ1-6	CASSLDEGSPLHF	TGCGCCAGCAGCTTGGATGAGGGATCACCCCTCCACTTT
TRBV29-1	once	TRBD1	TRBJ2-3	CSVEGDAGQGRTDTQYF	TGCAGCGTTGAGGGCGATGCGGGACAGGGTCGCACAGATACGCAGTATTTT
TRBV28	.	.	TRBJ2-7	CASSSPSSAHYEQYF	TGTGCCAGCAGTTCCCCCTCTAGCGCGCACTACGAGCAGTACTTC
TRBV7-2	.	.	TRBJ2-7	CASSLAVAAYEQYF	TGTGCCAGCAGCTTAGCCGTAGCGGCCTACGAGCAGTACTTC
TRBV29-1	.	.	TRBJ1-2	CSVDALLEGYTF	TGCAGCGTTGATGCTCTTCTTGAGGGCTACACCTTC
TRBV24-1	.	.	TRBJ2-3	CATAIGADTQYF	TGTGCCACCGCTATCGGAGCAGATACGCAGTATTTT
TRBV5-1	.	TRBD1	TRBJ2-5	CASSYGQGERETQYF	TGCGCCAGCAGCTACGGACAGGGTGAAAGGGAGACCCAGTACTTC
TRBV19	.	.	TRBJ1-5	CASSYSEDGQPQHF	TGTGCCAGTAGTTATAGCGAGGACGGTCAGCCCCAGCATTTT
TRBV3-1/TRBV3-2	.	.	TRBJ2-1	CASSQGTVSYNEQFF	TGTGCCAGCAGCCAAGGGACAGTTTCTTACAATGAGCAGTTCTTC
TRBV30	once	TRBD1	TRBJ1-2	CAWRVPGQGYGYTF	TGTGCCTGGAGGGTACCGGGACAGGGCTACGGCTACACCTTC
TRBV2	.	TRBD1	TRBJ1-1	CASSDRDSDTEAFF	TGTGCCAGCAGTGACCGGGACAGTGACACTGAAGCTTTCTTT
TRBV30	.	TRBD2	TRBJ2-7	CAWRRAGVVWDEQYF	TGTGCCTGGAGAAGGGCGGGAGTGGTTTGGGACGAGCAGTACTTC
TRBV5-1	.	.	TRBJ2-1	CASSPGANEQFF	TGCGCCAGCAGCCCAGGGGCCAATGAGCAGTTCTTC
TRBV19	.	.	TRBJ1-3	CASTSPGNTIYF	TGTGCCAGTACCTCCCCGGGAAACACCATATATTTT
TRBV10-1	.	.	TRBJ2-3	CASSETSYTDTQYF	TGCGCCAGCAGCGAGACGAGCTACACAGATACGCAGTATTTT
TRBV7-2	.	.	TRBJ1-5	CASSKDRNQPQHF	TGTGCCAGCAGCAAAGACAGAAATCAGCCCCAGCATTTT
TRBV9	.	.	TRBJ1-2	CASSVGGGYGYTF	TGTGCCAGCAGCGTAGGGGGAGGTTACGGCTACACCTTC
TRBV30	.	.	TRBJ1-6	CASTWTRDSPLHF	TGTGCCTCCACCTGGACACGAGATTCACCCCTCCACTTT
TRBV4-1	.	TRBD1	TRBJ2-3	CASSPPGAGGPSTDTQYF	TGCGCCAGCAGCCCGCCGGGGGCAGGGGGCCCTAGCACAGATACGCAGTATTTT
TRBV4-3	few	TRBD1	TRBJ2-7	CASSQEGTGVDYEQYF	TGCGCCAGCAGCCAAGAAGGGACAGGGGTGGATTACGAGCAGTACTTC
TRBV3-1/TRBV3-2	.	TRBD1	TRBJ1-1	CASRGTVTEAFF	TGTGCCAGCAGAGGGACAGTCACTGAAGCTTTCTTT
TRBV12-3/TRBV12-4	.	.	TRBJ2-5	CASTGLGGETQYF	TGTGCCAGCACCGGACTGGGGGGAGAGACCCAGTACTTC
TRBV11-2	.	.	TRBJ2-7	CASSLFPTSNNYEQYF	TGTGCCAGCAGCTTATTTCCTACTAGCAACAACTACGAGCAGTACTTC
TRBV6-5	once	TRBD2	TRBJ2-1	CASSFPSGSGNEQFF	TGTGCCAGCAGTTTCCCGAGCGGGAGTGGGAATGAGCAGTTCTTC
TRBV7-6	.	TRBD1	TRBJ1-2	CASTPNWSTGIGYTF	TGTGCCAGCACCCCCAACTGGTCGACAGGGATAGGCTACACCTTC
TRBV7-9	.	.	TRBJ2-2	CASSSQGSGELFF	TGTGCCAGCAGCTCCCAGGGTTCCGGGGAGCTGTTTTTT
TRBV13	.	TRBD2	TRBJ2-3	CATFRLAGLYITDTQYF	TGTGCCACCTTCCGACTAGCGGGACTCTATATCACAGATACGCAGTATTTT